Sequencing of this T cell receptor (beta chain) was carried out in a study of CD8 T cells in ankylosing spondylitis. This clonotype was seen at least ten times. The antigen is not known. The V and J ends lost 2 bases and 0 bases, in that order; junction bases with no gene match: 14. The length of the CDR3 is 20 residues. Germline lookup yields CDR1 SGHNT and CDR2 YYREEE (reference sequence). Construction of TCR beta libraries was performed using quantitative 5'-RACE with molecular barcodes. TCRdb itself ran the 5' RACE reads through MiXCR, one entry per CDR3 protein. The sample records some 220,000 distinct CDR3 sequences, around 7.9% being singletons. Study-level results: Ankylosing spondylitis blood seemed to carry a telltale TCR beta motif made of under ten highly homologous variants. Clones linked to disease were reported to show significant enrichment in matched ankylosing spondylitis synovial fluid. There were earlier reports of some motif variants in reactive arthritis synovial fluid and blood.

The specimen sequenced was blood, either unsorted or a sorted T cell fraction (not recorded which). The chain recombines TRBV5-4 with TRBJ2-6, with 7 bases aligning to TRBD1. This clonotype originated in a male donor with ankylosing spondylitis. The CDR3 protein is CASSFTPNRQGLSGANVLTF. The CDR3, as DNA: TGTGCCAGCAGCTTTACACCGAACCGACAGGGCCTCTCTGGGGCCAACGTCCTGACTTTC.